The sequence of this TCR beta chain was determined in a study of T cell responses to AZD1222 COVID-19 vaccine. The study, taken as a whole, reports: CD4 TCRs associated with vaccination spanned spike, dominating at 160-218 and 743-854.

Profiling relied on immunoSEQ multiplex PCR, and the TCRdb table lists in-frame clones only, not all of them. The sample yields 100,000 or so clones, 80% to 90% seen once. This CDR3 is 16 amino acids long. Trimming took off 1 base at V and 2 bases at J, with 14 bases between the two ends. Germline V lookup: CDR1 SGHRS, CDR2 YFSETQ. Comment on this clone: The target antigen is unknown.

Sequencing was performed on peripheral blood, taken 28 days after the second AZD1222 dose. The origin of this receptor is an adult who received the AZD1222 COVID-19 vaccine. The V call is TRBV5-1, the J call TRBJ2-3; D might be TRBD2 (6 bases). This CDR3 reads CASSLLSGLNTDTQYF. In nucleotides, the CDR3 is TGCGCCAGCAGCTTGTTGTCCGGACTAAACACAGATACGCAGTATTTT.